The 18 T cell receptor beta chains reported below all come from one sample, sequenced in a study of PD-1 blockade in classical Hodgkin lymphoma. Time point defined: cycle 4 day 1 (C4D1), after more than five weeks of nivolumab. With no exception, relapse followed autologous stem cell transplantation in all patients, and brentuximab vedotin exposure varied. Clones were sequenced by immunoSEQ multiplex PCR, and TCRdb holds only the in-frame ones, with some missing. The sample contains tens of thousands of clones, over 75% of which appear only once. The sequencing used peripheral blood mononuclear cells (PBMCs), collected before the fourth cycle of nivolumab. All receptors derive from a human donor with classical Hodgkin lymphoma.

The rearrangement uses TRBV7-2 and TRBJ1-5; D uncertain. Germline V CDR1 and CDR2: SGHTA, FQGNSA. V shed 1 base and J shed 7 bases, with 5 bases lying between them. This CDR3 is 12 amino acids long. The CDR3 here is CASSLDLQPQHF. Here the CDR3 DNA reads TGTGCCAGCAGCTTAGATCTACAGCCCCAGCATTTT.

This chain links TRBV6-5 with TRBJ2-7; 7 nucleotides line up with TRBD2. V was pared by 6 bases and J by 2 bases, with 10 bases of the junction left unmatched. From germline, CDR1 is MNHEY and CDR2 SVGAGI. There are 15 residues in the CDR3. The CDR3 DNA sequence: TGTGCCAGCAGACGCGGGGCGGGGGTAACCTACGAGCAGTACTTC. Its protein product is CASRRGAGVTYEQYF.

The rearrangement uses TRBV19 and TRBJ2-7, with 7 bases identical to TRBD2. Germline CDR1 LNHDA, CDR2 SQIVND (reference sequence). The CDR3 is 13 amino acids. V lost 6 bases, J lost 0 bases, and 2 bases stayed unmatched. The CDR3 protein is CASSRDYSYEQYF. CDR3 in DNA: TGTGCCAGTAGCCGGGACTACTCCTACGAGCAGTACTTC.

The genes are TRBV6-5 and TRBJ2-7; 10 bases agree with TRBD2. The J segment lost 5 bases and the V segment lost 6 bases, leaving 10 bases of the junction unmatched. The CDR3 is 15 residues long. CDR1 and CDR2 from the germline V gene are MNHEY and SVGAGI. CDR3 loop: CASRGLAGGGDEQYF. CDR3 sequence (DNA): TGTGCCAGCAGAGGCTTAGCGGGGGGTGGCGACGAGCAGTACTTC.

The chain uses TRBV10-3 and TRBJ1-1, with D hard to call. Germline lookup yields CDR1 ENHRY and CDR2 SYGVKD. CDR3 length equals 13 residues. V was trimmed by 8 bases and J by 1 base, leaving 11 bases between them. The CDR3, as DNA: TGTGCCATCGAGAGACAAGCGAACACTGAAGCTTTCTTT. It codes for CAIERQANTEAFF.

This chain connects TRBV12-5 to TRBJ1-5; D is unresolved. This CDR3 contains 18 residues. From germline, CDR1 is LGHNT and CDR2 FRNRAP. V dropped 7 bases and J dropped 4 bases, with 26 bases sitting between them. The CDR3 region has the DNA TGTGCTAGTGATCTTTGGACGGGCTCTGCTCCGAAGAATCAGCCCCAGCATTTT. This translates into CASDLWTGSAPKNQPQHF.

The chain recombines TRBV4-2 with TRBJ1-2; TRBD1 matches at 8 bases. Germline loops: CDR1 LGHNA, CDR2 YNFKEQ. The CDR3 consists of 16 residues. Trimming removed 1 base from V and 8 bases from J; junction bases left unmatched: 12. In nucleotides, the CDR3 is TGTGCCAGCAGCCAAGGCGGGACAGGCCCACTTTTGGGCTACACCTTC. Translating gives CASSQGGTGPLLGYTF.

A note on this clone: Here the CDR3 omits its conserved ending phenylalanine or tryptophan, so a read error is the likely source. The DNA is left out, because the CDR3 cannot be placed on it with certainty; the CDR3 is given as TCRdb lists it. The chain joins TRBV21-1 to TRBJ2-3; the table gives TRBD2 as D, unverified against the DNA. TRBV21-1 is a pseudogene segment. The CDR3 adds up to 10 amino acids, both ends counted. The CDR3: CASSKNRTGL.

On this clone: One end of the junction does not line up with germline, which may come from a read error. Other DNA sequences in this specimen translate into the identical CDR3. The V call is TRBV5-6, the J call TRBJ1-6; D remains ambiguous. Germline CDR1 SGHDT, CDR2 YYEEEE. The CDR3 length is 14 residues. This CDR3 is CASSLVTSYSPLHF. Here the CDR3 DNA reads TGTGCCAGCAGCTTGGTCACGAGCTATTCACCTCTCCACTTT.

The chain carries TRBV7-2 and TRBJ1-2; D is uncertain. CDR1 and CDR2 (germline): SGHTA, FQGNSA. V lost 1 base to trimming and J lost 2 bases, with 11 bases between them. The CDR3 length is 15 residues. The CDR3 spells CASSLGVGKNYGYTF. The CDR3 nucleotides read TGTGCCAGCAGCTTAGGAGTGGGGAAAAACTATGGCTACACCTTC. Combining the CDR3 with reference TRBV7-2 and TRBJ1-2 gives the whole variable domain GAGVSQSPSNKVTEKGKDVELRCDPISGHTALYWYRQSLGQGLEFLIYFQGNSAPDKSGLPSDRFSAERTGGSVSTLTIQRTQQEDSAVYLCASSLGVGKNYGYTFGSGTRLTVV.

The chain recombines TRBV15 with TRBJ2-1; tentatively, D is TRBD1 (5 bases). CDR3 length: 13 amino acids. Trimming cost V 1 base and J 4 bases, with 5 bases left between them. Germline V gives CDR1 LNHNV, CDR2 YYDKDF (reference sequence). The CDR3 region has the DNA TGTGCCACCAGCAGAGGACAGTACAATGAGCAGTTCTTC. This translates into CATSRGQYNEQFF.

V and J are TRBV7-9 and TRBJ1-1; D unclear. The germline V gene has CDR1 SEHNR and CDR2 FQNEAQ (reference sequence). The length of the CDR3 is 14 residues. Between the trimmed V and J ends, which lost 3 bases and 1 base, there was a span of 9 bases. DNA for the CDR3: TGTGCCAGCAGCTTTTGGCTCCAGAACACTGAAGCTTTCTTT. Protein product: CASSFWLQNTEAFF.

The chain couples TRBV4-1 to TRBJ2-7; maybe TRBD1 (6 bases). CDR1 is MGHRA and CDR2 is YSYEKL in the germline V gene. V lost 2 bases and J 1 base, leaving 12 bases between the germline ends. The CDR3 spans 15 residues. This CDR3 is CASSQLSGTSYEQYF. The CDR3 DNA is TGCGCCAGCAGCCAACTTTCGGGGACATCCTACGAGCAGTACTTC.

The chain couples TRBV30 to TRBJ2-2; D remains unclear. This CDR3 spans 10 amino acids. Germline loops: CDR1 GTSNPN, CDR2 SVGIG (reference sequence). V shed 4 bases and J shed 6 bases, with 3 bases lying between them. The CDR3 sequence is CAWNAGELFF. The CDR3 bases are TGTGCCTGGAATGCCGGGGAGCTGTTTTTT.

The CDR3 loop reads CASSLSLGTGSRGSQPQHF. CDR3 nucleotides: TGTGCCAGCAGTTTAAGTTTGGGGACAGGCTCGAGGGGGAGTCAGCCCCAGCATTTT. The chain links TRBV28 to TRBJ1-5; TRBD1 matches 8 bases. The trim removed 2 bases at V and 6 bases at J, leaving 18 bases unmatched. Germline CDR1 MDHEN, CDR2 SYDVKM. This CDR3 contains 19 residues.

The DNA for the CDR3 is TGTGCCAGCAGCGCAACTAGCGGGGGGACAGATACGCAGTATTTT. Its protein is CASSATSGGTDTQYF. The chain uses TRBV9 and TRBJ2-3; 12 bases are a match to TRBD2. This CDR3 has 15 residues. CDR1 and CDR2 from the germline V gene are SGDLS and YYNGEE. J lost 3 bases, V lost 3 bases, and 2 bases had no gene match.

This chain connects TRBV18 to TRBJ2-1, with a tentative D call TRBD2 (6 bases). The germline V gene encodes CDR1 KGHSH and CDR2 LQKENI. Trimming cost V 3 bases and J 14 bases, with 20 bases left between them. This CDR3 has 14 amino acids. CDR3 amino acids: CASSPISGEIEKFF. CDR3 nucleotide sequence: TGTGCCAGCTCACCGATATCGGGGGAGATAGAAAAGTTCTTC.

V gene TRBV7-2 combines with J gene TRBJ2-3; 8 nucleotides align to TRBD2. CDR1 SGHTA and CDR2 FQGNSA come from the germline V gene. CDR3 length: 16 amino acids. With V trimmed by 3 bases and J by 5 bases, 10 bases remained unmatched. The CDR3 is CASSFLSGGRGDTQYF. CDR3 sequence (DNA): TGTGCCAGCAGCTTTCTAAGCGGGGGTAGGGGAGATACGCAGTATTTT.